These 8 T cell receptor beta chains share one sample of origin, sequenced in a study of blood T cell repertoires in COVID-19. Sequencing used immunoSEQ multiplex PCR; TCRdb keeps in-frame clones, though not all of them. Here the sample spans tens of thousands of clones, around nine tenths being singletons. The specimen sequenced was peripheral blood. These receptors came from a man between 65 and 85 years old with active COVID-19.

J is TRBJ1-5 and V is TRBV27, with 8 bases that match TRBD1. CDR1 and CDR2 (germline): MNHEY, SMNVEV (reference sequence). This CDR3 spans 18 amino acids. The ends lost 7 bases at V and 5 bases at J; junction bases unmatched: 19. The chain's CDR3 is CASTPRGDRGSRHQPQHF. The CDR3 DNA is TGTGCCAGCACCCCAAGGGGTGACAGGGGCTCGCGACATCAGCCCCAGCATTTT.

V is TRBV30 and J is TRBJ1-1; no clear D. Germline V lookup: CDR1 GTSNPN, CDR2 SVGIG (reference sequence). The CDR3 totals 12 residues. V was trimmed by 5 bases and J by 3 bases, leaving 10 bases between them. CDR3 coding DNA: TGTGCCTGGGGGAGGGCGGACACTGAAGCTTTCTTT. Its protein is CAWGRADTEAFF.

This rearrangement joins TRBV6-1 to TRBJ1-5; unclear D gene. V lost 2 bases and J 0 bases, leaving 8 bases between the germline ends. Germline CDR1 and CDR2: MNHNS and SASEGT. The CDR3 totals 15 residues. CDR3 region: CASSEPVNSNQPQHF. CDR3 nucleotide sequence: TGTGCCAGCAGTGAACCAGTTAATAGCAATCAGCCCCAGCATTTT.

V usage is TRBV7-2 and J usage is TRBJ2-2; D remains ambiguous. This CDR3 spans 15 amino acids. Germline-derived CDR1 and CDR2 are SGHTA and FQGNSA. Deletions cut 3 bases from V and 0 bases from J, with 8 bases between. CDR3 nucleotides: TGTGCCAGCAGCTTCAGACTGACGAACACCGGGGAGCTGTTTTTT. As protein: CASSFRLTNTGELFF.

The rearrangement joins TRBV9 to TRBJ2-6; 9 bases are shared with TRBD1. CDR3 size: 19 residues. The V and J ends lost 3 bases and 1 base, in that order; junction bases with no gene match: 11. Germline V gives CDR1 SGDLS, CDR2 YYNGEE. The CDR3 sequence is CASSAGGTGLLSGANVLTF. CDR3 sequence (DNA): TGTGCCAGCAGCGCCGGGGGGACAGGGTTGCTTTCTGGGGCCAACGTCCTGACTTTC.

The chain recombines TRBV25-1 with TRBJ1-2; maybe TRBD1 (5 bases). V was shortened by 2 bases and J by 5 bases, with 12 bases between the two germline ends. Per the germline V gene, CDR1 is MGHDK and CDR2 is SYGVNS. The CDR3 has 14 amino acids. The CDR3: CASSEVTVGYGYTF. CDR3 in DNA: TGTGCCAGCAGTGAAGTGACAGTAGGTTATGGCTACACCTTC.

The chain recombines TRBV28 with TRBJ1-6, with unresolved D. The germline gives CDR1 MDHEN, CDR2 SYDVKM. V lost 6 bases to trimming and J lost 7 bases, with 16 bases between them. The CDR3 is 15 residues long. The CDR3: CASRYDPGRNSPLHF. In nucleotides, the CDR3 is TGTGCCAGCAGATATGACCCGGGTCGAAATTCACCCCTCCACTTT.

The chain is built from TRBV4-2 and TRBJ2-3; D might be TRBD1 (5 bases). Germline lookup yields CDR1 LGHNA and CDR2 YNFKEQ. V was trimmed by 2 bases and J by 3 bases, leaving 9 bases between them. The CDR3 is 14 residues long. Here the CDR3 DNA reads TGTGCCAGCAGCCAACAGGGTGCAACAGATACGCAGTATTTT. It yields the protein CASSQQGATDTQYF.